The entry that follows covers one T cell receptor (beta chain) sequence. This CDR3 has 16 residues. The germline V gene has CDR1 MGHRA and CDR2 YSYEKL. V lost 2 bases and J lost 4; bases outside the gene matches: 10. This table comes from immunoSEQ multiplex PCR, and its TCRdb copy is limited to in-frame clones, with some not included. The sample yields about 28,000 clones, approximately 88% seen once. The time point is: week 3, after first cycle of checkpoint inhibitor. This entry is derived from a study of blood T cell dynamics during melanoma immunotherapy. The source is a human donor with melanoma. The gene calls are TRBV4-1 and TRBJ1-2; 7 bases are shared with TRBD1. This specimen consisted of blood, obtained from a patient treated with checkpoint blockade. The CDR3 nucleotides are TGCGCCAGCAGCCAAATACTGACAGGGACGGGCTATGGCTACACCTTC. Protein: CASSQILTGTGYGYTF.